This T cell receptor beta chain comes out of a study of Ad26.COV2.S vaccination and SARS-CoV-2 variants. Study background: Dosing was one shot or two shots 56 days apart.

Treatment here: roughly 19 received Ad26.COV2.S at low or high dose, single or two shots; five or six received placebo; per-sample allocation not given. Sampling occurred on day 63 after the first vaccine or placebo injection. General study findings and limits: The placebo group had lower spike-specific TCR breadth than the vaccine recipients did.

Libraries were prepared by immunoSEQ multiplex PCR; TCRdb keeps only in-frame clonotypes and omits some of them. Among fewer than 400,000 clones listed, approximately 90% were seen once. Details on this clone: What it recognizes is unknown.

The V and J ends lost 4 bases and 6 bases respectively, with 10 bases between them. The CDR3 has 13 residues. Germline assignment: CDR1 SNHLY and CDR2 FYNNEI. The sequencing here drew on peripheral blood, taken in a trial of Ad26.COV2.S vaccine versus placebo. The source of this sequence is a person aged 18-60 years who received the Ad26.COV2.S COVID-19 vaccine or a placebo. The chain couples TRBV2 to TRBJ1-5; D ambiguous. The CDR3 coding sequence is TGTGCCAGCAGTGTCGACTGGGGTCAGCCCCAGCATTTT. It is translated as CASSVDWGQPQHF.